This T cell receptor beta chain originates from a study of blood T cell repertoires in COVID-19. Looking at the study overall: T cells, B-cell-depleted T cells, or PBMCs provided the cDNA or gDNA that served as material.

The germline CDR1 and CDR2 sequences are KGHSH and LQKENI. This CDR3 contains 14 residues. The junction had 5 bases not matched to a gene; V was cut back by 5 bases and J by 4 bases. Generated by immunoSEQ multiplex PCR, the TCRdb table keeps only in-frame clones and is missing some. This sample has 150,000 to 200,000 clones, with approximately 80% found just once. The TCR sequence derives from a woman aged 45-59 years who had recovered from COVID-19. The chain recombines TRBV18 with TRBJ1-5, with 7 bases that match TRBD1. Sequencing was carried out using PBMCs or T cells enriched from blood (not recorded which). CDR3 in amino acids: CASSRDSLNQPQHF. The CDR3, as DNA: TGTGCCAGCTCAAGGGACAGTCTGAATCAGCCCCAGCATTTT. Supplemented by reference TRBV18 and TRBJ1-5, the full variable domain reads NAGVMQNPRHLVRRRGQEARLRCSPMKGHSHVYWYRQLPEEGLKFMVYLQKENIIDESGMPKERFSAEFPKEGPSILRIQQVVRGDSAAYFCASSRDSLNQPQHFGDGTRLSIL.